What follows are 3 T cell receptor beta chains derived from one specimen sequenced in a study of blood T cell repertoires in COVID-19. Data came from immunoSEQ multiplex PCR; TCRdb stores just in-frame clones and leaves some out. The sample carries over 150,000 clones, roughly 88% recorded once. The specimen sequenced was peripheral blood. These receptors came from a woman in her thirties or forties with COVID-19, enrolled during active disease.

This chain uses TRBV24-1 with TRBJ2-6; D might be TRBD1 (5 bases). CDR1 and CDR2 (germline): KGHDR, SFDVKD. The CDR3 totals 13 residues. The V end lost 7 bases, the J end lost 2 bases, and 5 bases lay between the germline ends. The CDR3 bases are TGTGCCACCAGCAGGGCTGGGGCCAACGTCCTGACTTTC. Protein: CATSRAGANVLTF.

This clone occurred a few times. This sequence joins TRBV6-7 and TRBJ1-1; D unclear. TRBV6-7 is annotated as an ORF whose role is uncertain. The CDR3 totals 16 residues. Trimming removed 6 bases from V and 0 bases from J, with 17 bases in between. CDR3 nucleotides: TGTGCCAGCAGACCGGGTTTGAACCTAATGAACACTGAAGCTTTCTTT. Translating gives CASRPGLNLMNTEAFF.

The chain joins TRBV19 to TRBJ1-1; no clear D gene. CDR3 length: 13 residues. Germline V gene sequence: CDR1 LNHDA, CDR2 SQIVND (reference sequence). V was trimmed by 4 bases and J by 11 bases, leaving 17 bases between them. DNA of the CDR3: TGTGCCAGTAGTACCTTGTCACAGAGAGGGGCTTTCTTT. This sequence encodes CASSTLSQRGAFF.